These 18 T cell receptor beta chains originate from one sample sequenced in a study of T cell responses to AZD1222 COVID-19 vaccine. Only in-frame clones appear in the TCRdb table, and some are missing; sequencing was by immunoSEQ multiplex PCR. This sample has about 79,000 clones, with more than 70% found just once. Specimen: peripheral blood, collected on day 0 of AZD1222 vaccination. The receptors come from an adult in good health.

This sequence joins TRBV12-3 or TRBV12-4 and TRBJ2-1; no firm D call. The V and J ends lost 3 bases and 10 bases respectively, with 10 bases between them. The CDR3 has 12 amino acids. The CDR3 DNA reads as TGTGCCAGCAGTTTGCCTCTCGGCGAGCAGTTCTTC. Translating it yields CASSLPLGEQFF.

This clone was picked up a small number of times. The rearrangement uses TRBV30 and TRBJ2-3; D gene ambiguous. V dropped 4 bases and J dropped 1 base, with 12 bases sitting between them. The length of the CDR3 is 14 residues. Germline V gene lookup returns CDR1 GTSNPN and CDR2 SVGIG (reference sequence). CDR3 amino acids: CAWNINRRTDTQYF. For the CDR3, the DNA is TGTGCCTGGAATATAAACCGCCGCACAGATACGCAGTATTTT. Together with reference TRBV30 and TRBJ2-3, the CDR3 gives the full variable domain: SQTIHQWPATLVQPVGSPLSLECTVEGTSNPNLYWYRQAAGRGLQLLFYSVGIGQISSEVPQNLSASRPQDRQFILSSKKLLLSDSGFYLCAWNINRRTDTQYFGPGTRLTVL.

The J gene is TRBJ1-6, the V gene TRBV11-2, with 11 positions matching TRBD1. The CDR3 has 15 amino acids. V lost 4 bases, J lost 10 bases, and 6 bases stayed unmatched. The germline V gene encodes CDR1 SGHAT and CDR2 FQNNGV. Here the CDR3 DNA reads TGTGCCAGCAGCTCTCGGACAGGGGGCATGTCACCCCTCCACTTT. This encodes CASSSRTGGMSPLHF.

The rearrangement joins TRBV13 to TRBJ1-1; 11 bases are shared with TRBD1. This CDR3 has 17 amino acids. CDR1 is PRHDT, CDR2 FYEKMQ, per germline (reference sequence). V lost 5 bases to trimming and J lost 2 bases; unmatched junction nucleotides: 10. This CDR3 is CASSGALGQGANTEAFF. The CDR3 DNA reads as TGTGCCAGCAGCGGAGCCCTAGGACAGGGGGCAAACACTGAAGCTTTCTTT.

The chain joins TRBV29-1 to TRBJ1-5; possible D gene TRBD1, 5 bases. Trimming shortened V by 4 bases and J by 7 bases, and 11 bases separated the two germline ends. The CDR3 has 12 amino acids. CDR1 is SQVTM, CDR2 ANQGSEA, per germline. The CDR3 protein is CSVAGGGQPQHF. The CDR3, as DNA: TGCAGCGTTGCCGGGGGGGGACAGCCCCAGCATTTT.

This clone was observed a single time. The chain couples TRBV15 to TRBJ2-3; D not resolved. Trimming removed 0 bases from V and 1 base from J, with 8 bases in between. This CDR3 has 15 amino acids. The V gene's germline CDR1 is LNHNV and CDR2 YYDKDF (reference sequence). The CDR3 spells CATSRDWGGTDTQYF. The CDR3 DNA reads as TGTGCCACCAGCAGAGATTGGGGTGGCACAGATACGCAGTATTTT. Drawing the rest from reference TRBV15 and TRBJ2-3, the complete variable domain is DAMVIQNPRYQVTQFGKPVTLSCSQTLNHNVMYWYQQKSSQAPKLLFHYYDKDFNNEADTPDNFQSRRPNTSFCFLDIRSPGLGDTAMYLCATSRDWGGTDTQYFGPGTRLTVL.

In its sample, this clone was seen a few times. The J gene is TRBJ2-3, the V gene TRBV28, with D unresolved. Trimming left V 1 base short and J 0 bases short, with 11 bases between. Germline V CDR1 and CDR2: MDHEN, SYDVKM. This CDR3 comprises 16 residues. The CDR3 nucleotides read TGTGCCAGCAGTTTATCGCGACCTTCTAGCACAGATACGCAGTATTTT. It translates to CASSLSRPSSTDTQYF.

The genes are TRBV9 and TRBJ2-1; tentatively, D is TRBD2 (5 bases). Germline assignment: CDR1 SGDLS and CDR2 YYNGEE. CDR3 length: 13 amino acids. V lost 4 bases, J lost 15 bases, and 20 bases lay in between. CDR3 region: CASSFLGETQRFF. In DNA form, the CDR3 reads TGTGCCAGCAGCTTCCTCGGGGAAACCCAGCGGTTCTTC.

This chain links TRBV5-1 with TRBJ1-1; D is unresolved. V lost 5 bases and J 2 bases, leaving 16 bases between the germline ends. Germline V CDR1 and CDR2: SGHRS, YFSETQ. CDR3 length: 15 residues. CDR3 DNA: TGCGCCAGCAGGGGAGGTCGGGGTGCCAACACTGAAGCTTTCTTT. This sequence encodes CASRGGRGANTEAFF.

This sequence joins TRBV11-2 and TRBJ2-2, with D perhaps TRBD1 or TRBD2 (5 bases each). With 1 base removed from V and 5 bases from J, the gap between germline ends came to 5 bases. The CDR3 consists of 13 residues. Germline V gives CDR1 SGHAT, CDR2 FQNNGV. The CDR3 here is CASSLGGTGELFF. The CDR3 region has the DNA TGTGCCAGCAGCTTAGGGGGGACCGGGGAGCTGTTTTTT. The entire variable domain, with the rest obtained from reference TRBV11-2 and TRBJ2-2, is as follows: EAGVAQSPRYKIIEKRQSVAFWCNPISGHATLYWYQQILGQGPKLLIQFQNNGVVDDSQLPKDRFSAERLKGVDSTLKIQPAKLEDSAVYLCASSLGGTGELFFGEGSRLTVL.

Only one count was recorded for this clone. The rearrangement joins TRBV19 to TRBJ2-1; D unresolved. V was trimmed by 4 bases and J by 10 bases, leaving 14 bases between them. This CDR3 comprises 13 residues. Germline V gene lookup returns CDR1 LNHDA and CDR2 SQIVND (reference sequence). CDR3 protein: CASSTHYLGEQFF. Here the CDR3 DNA reads TGTGCCAGTAGTACCCACTATTTAGGCGAGCAGTTCTTC.

This clone was found a few times. The chain couples TRBV3-1 (or the pseudogene TRBV3-2) to TRBJ2-7; D uncertain. The CDR3 totals 11 residues. Trimming took 1 base from V and 6 from J, leaving 4 bases between them. CDR1 LGHDT and CDR2 YNNKEL come from the germline V gene (reference sequence). The CDR3 region is CASSQGGEQYF. CDR3 coding DNA: TGTGCCAGCAGCCAAGGGGGCGAGCAGTACTTC.

V gene TRBV2 combines with J gene TRBJ1-2; TRBD1 matches at 8 bases. Germline CDR1 and CDR2: SNHLY and FYNNEI. The CDR3 has 14 residues. V shed 4 bases and J 4 bases; nucleotides not matched to a gene: 5. The CDR3 sequence: CASSASTGVYGYTF. For the CDR3, the DNA is TGTGCCAGCAGTGCCTCGACAGGGGTCTATGGCTACACCTTC.

This rearrangement joins TRBV6-6 to TRBJ1-5; tentatively, D is TRBD1 (5 bases). Germline CDR1 is MNHNY and CDR2 is SVGAGI (reference sequence). CDR3 length equals 16 residues. Trimming shortened V by 5 bases and J by 3 bases, and 17 bases separated the two germline ends. CDR3 sequence (DNA): TGTGCCAGCAGTAGTCCGGGTCTTGGGGCCAATCAGCCCCAGCATTTT. As protein: CASSSPGLGANQPQHF.

This clone was recorded once. The rearrangement links TRBV5-1 to TRBJ2-2, with 9 nucleotides matching TRBD2. V lost 0 bases and J lost 2; bases outside the gene matches: 8. CDR3 length equals 18 residues. CDR1 is SGHRS, CDR2 YFSETQ, per germline. The CDR3 DNA reads as TGCGCCAGCAGCTTGGCCCCAGCAGCGGGAGGCAACACCGGGGAGCTGTTTTTT. Encoded protein: CASSLAPAAGGNTGELFF.

The V call is TRBV28, the J call TRBJ1-5; D remains unclear. Trimming pared 6 bases from V and 7 bases from J, leaving 10 bases between. The CDR3 is 12 residues long. Germline CDR1 reads MDHEN; CDR2 reads SYDVKM. The CDR3 coding sequence is TGTGCCAGCAGGGATCCGGCGCAGCCCCAGCATTTT. Amino acid sequence: CASRDPAQPQHF.

The chain uses TRBV29-1 and TRBJ1-2; 8 nucleotides match TRBD1. The trim removed 2 bases at V and 3 bases at J, leaving 2 bases unmatched. The germline gives CDR1 SQVTM, CDR2 ANQGSEA. The CDR3 is 13 residues long. CDR3 in amino acids: CSVESTGDYGYTF. CDR3 bases: TGCAGCGTTGAATCGACAGGGGACTATGGCTACACCTTC.

The chain uses TRBV19 and TRBJ2-2; 9 bases are shared with TRBD1. Germline V gene lookup returns CDR1 LNHDA and CDR2 SQIVND (reference sequence). V gave up 5 bases and J gave up 2 bases; unmatched junction bases: 9. CDR3 length: 17 residues. The CDR3 spells CASSLADRGGNTGELFF. CDR3 nucleotide sequence: TGTGCCAGTAGTCTGGCGGACAGGGGCGGTAACACCGGGGAGCTGTTTTTT.